This T cell receptor (beta chain) was identified in a study of T cells expressing NK-cell markers (TCRdb year 2020). Regarding the complete study: Eight donors provided sorted CD3+CD56+NKG2C+, CD3+CD56+NKG2C- and CD3+CD56-NKG2C+ T-cell subsets, whose TCR beta-chain repertoires were profiled. Among the eight sequenced donors, seven were HCMV-seropositive and one was HCMV-seronegative. Randomly selected healthy volunteers, three men and five women, were used as the eight sequenced donors. Illumina HiSeq 2000/2500, MiSeq or NextSeq was used to sequence libraries as 2 x 150 bp reads.

The reads were generated on an Illumina HiSeq 2000. TCR beta cDNA libraries were made by 5'RACE template switching that added a universal primer site and unique molecular identifiers. Priming for cDNA synthesis came from the TCR beta constant segment, and two successive PCR amplification steps followed. The source study handled its data this way. MIGEC handled demultiplexing of the reads and grouping by UMI, while MiTCR was used to assemble and quantify clonotypes. To exclude erroneous sequences, any TCR cDNA sequence not supported by at least two reads was discarded. The tcR package was used for downstream repertoire analysis, with clonotypes matched between fractions based on CDR3 nucleotide sequence plus V segment. VDJmatch was used to annotate antigen specificity against VDJdb, with one amino acid substitution in CDR3 permitted. With the reads reprocessed by TCRdb, a single entry stands for each CDR3 protein sequence and no DNA is reported. These V and J calls rely on TCRdb rather than the paper's analysis. The sample has about 160,000 distinct CDR3 sequences on record. Of the sample, under 20% falls within the top ten clones.

As encoded in the germline V gene, CDR1 is SQVTM while CDR2 is ANQGSEA. Its CDR3 holds 17 amino acids, cysteine through phenylalanine. The record lacks a DNA sequence. Summary of the overall study and its limitations: Those dominant clonotypes were again the most abundant among CD3+CD56-NKG2C+ cells in a few donors, at about 25-65%. Whether the expanded NKG2C-expressing T cell clones were specific for HCMV antigens was left unclear. For six donors, the dominant CD3+CD56+NKG2C+ clonotypes were among the top 10 CD8+ clonotypes and accounted for roughly 1.0-8% of CD8+ T cells.

Concerning this clonotype itself: It has no known antigen specificity.

To determine HCMV serostatus, a commercial ELISA kit was used to detect HCMV-specific IgG in serum. Peripheral blood mononuclear cells were isolated from blood by Ficoll density gradient centrifugation. The chain was built from TRBV29-1 and TRBJ2-3; there is no DNA to check the TCRdb D call of TRBD2. Input material: blood T cells: a sorted CD56 or NKG2C T cell subset, CD4+ or CD8+ T cells, or bulk PBMC T cells (not recorded which). The clonotype was recovered from a woman between 18 and 69 years old in good health. This receptor carries the CDR3 CSVTGTSEPLLADTQYF.